This T cell receptor (beta chain) was recorded in a study of blood T cell repertoires in COVID-19. Background on the study: COVID-19 samples, acute and convalescent, were from the United States, Italy and Spain. PBMCs, B-cell-depleted T cells, or T cells provided the cDNA or gDNA that made up the material.

In the original processing: It was from reference gene primer amplification that nucleated cell counts were estimated. Clones were read by immunoSEQ multiplex PCR, and TCRdb kept only the in-frame ones, dropping some. V, J and clone size reflect that table, while D and trimming were determined from the DNA. The sample holds 200,000 to 250,000 clones; 86% are singletons and the top ten take 6.2%. The CDR3 totals 19 residues. V lost 1 base and J lost 1; bases outside the gene matches: 15. CDR1 and CDR2 from the germline V gene are SGHNT and YENEEA. Material: peripheral blood. This TCR derives from a man between 60 and 75 years old with acute or convalescent COVID-19. The chain carries TRBV11-3 and TRBJ1-1, with 7 bases identical to TRBD1. The CDR3 loop is CASSLAVGQMFKENTEAFF. CDR3 nucleotides: TGTGCCAGCAGCTTAGCAGTGGGACAGATGTTTAAGGAGAACACTGAAGCTTTCTTT. Full variable domain (rest looked up from reference TRBV11-3 and TRBJ1-1): EAGVVQSPRYKIIEKKQPVAFWCNPISGHNTLYWYLQNLGQGPELLIRYENEEAVDDSQLPKDRFSAERLKGVDSTLKIQPAELGDSAVYLCASSLAVGQMFKENTEAFFGQGTRLTVV.